The sequence of this T cell receptor (beta chain) was determined in a study of T cells in Graves' hyperthyroidism and ophthalmopathy. It was RNA transcripts that yielded the amplified TCR beta CDR3 regions. Initially, a first-round RT-PCR of the TCR CDR3 employed the HTBI primer set. One entry per CDR3 protein, called by TCRdb with MiXCR from the multiplex PCR reads. The table has 500,000 to 750,000 distinct CDR3 sequences, 11% to 15% seen once. The CDR3 spans 18 residues. Trimming removed 4 bases from V and 2 bases from J, with 19 bases in between. Germline-derived CDR1 and CDR2 are SGHNT and YYREEE (reference sequence).

The TCR comes from a woman under 30 with Graves' ophthalmopathy. Sample: blood. V usage is TRBV5-4 and J usage is TRBJ2-6; D ambiguous. The CDR3 region has the DNA TGTGCCAGCAGCCTTAGATATGGGCGGCCCACTGGGGCCAACGTCCTGACTTTC. Translated: CASSLRYGRPTGANVLTF. Together with reference TRBV5-4 and TRBJ2-6, the CDR3 gives the full variable domain: ETGVTQSPTHLIKTRGQQVTLRCSSQSGHNTVSWYQQALGQGPQFIFQYYREEENGRGNFPPRFSGLQFPNYSSELNVNALELDDSALYLCASSLRYGRPTGANVLTFGAGSRLTVL.